Presented here are 2 T cell receptor beta chains from one specimen sequenced in a study of OX40 agonist ivuxolimab in advanced cancers. Assay used: immunoSEQ multiplex PCR; TCRdb lists only in-frame clones, some missing. Here the sample spans 76,000 or so clones, approximately 85% being singletons. The sequencing used CD4+ or CD8+ T cells sorted from blood, collected in a trial of the OX40 agonist ivuxolimab. The receptors were sampled from an adult with an advanced solid tumor such as melanoma, head and neck, liver or kidney cancer.

The genes are TRBV7-2 and TRBJ2-1; D possibly corresponds to TRBD1 (5 bases). This CDR3 contains 16 residues. The germline V gene encodes CDR1 SGHTA and CDR2 FQGNSA. V dropped 5 bases and J dropped 8 bases, with 22 bases sitting between them. CDR3: CASSQKGPHSNDEQFF. CDR3 coding DNA: TGTGCCAGCAGCCAAAAGGGGCCACACTCCAACGATGAGCAGTTCTTC. Looking up the rest from reference TRBV7-2 and TRBJ2-1 gives the full variable domain: GAGVSQSPSNKVTEKGKDVELRCDPISGHTALYWYRQSLGQGLEFLIYFQGNSAPDKSGLPSDRFSAERTGGSVSTLTIQRTQQEDSAVYLCASSQKGPHSNDEQFFGPGTRLTVL.

This clone was picked up one time. The chain has TRBV9 and TRBJ2-3, with D perhaps TRBD2 (6 bases). CDR3 length: 15 amino acids. Germline CDR1 and CDR2: SGDLS and YYNGEE. V was clipped by 2 bases and J by 0 bases, with 10 bases between them. The CDR3, as DNA: TGTGCCAGCAGCGTGGGCGGGGCTAGCACAGATACGCAGTATTTT. It specifies CASSVGGASTDTQYF.